This TCR beta chain stems from a study of blood T cell repertoires in COVID-19. Overall study: From the United States, Italy and Spain came samples of acute and convalescent COVID-19. PBMCs, B-cell-depleted T cells, or T cells were the source of the cDNA or gDNA that made up the material.

Self-reported history from a screening survey and questionnaire set each donor's cohort. This table comes from immunoSEQ multiplex PCR, and its TCRdb copy is limited to in-frame clones, with some not included. The repertoire consists of about 240,000 clones, with approximately 88% occurring once and the leading ten covering around 2.6%. Sequencing was performed on PBMCs or T cells enriched from blood (not recorded which). This TCR came from a woman in her 30s with acute COVID-19.

In DNA, the CDR3 is TGCGCCAGCAGCCTGTTCTCCTACAATGAGCAGTTCTTC. Translating gives CASSLFSYNEQFF. This chain joins TRBV5-1 and TRBJ2-1, with D unclear. In germline, CDR1 is SGHRS, CDR2 YFSETQ. The CDR3 spans 13 residues. Trimming stripped 4 bases from V and 0 bases from J, with 5 bases between.